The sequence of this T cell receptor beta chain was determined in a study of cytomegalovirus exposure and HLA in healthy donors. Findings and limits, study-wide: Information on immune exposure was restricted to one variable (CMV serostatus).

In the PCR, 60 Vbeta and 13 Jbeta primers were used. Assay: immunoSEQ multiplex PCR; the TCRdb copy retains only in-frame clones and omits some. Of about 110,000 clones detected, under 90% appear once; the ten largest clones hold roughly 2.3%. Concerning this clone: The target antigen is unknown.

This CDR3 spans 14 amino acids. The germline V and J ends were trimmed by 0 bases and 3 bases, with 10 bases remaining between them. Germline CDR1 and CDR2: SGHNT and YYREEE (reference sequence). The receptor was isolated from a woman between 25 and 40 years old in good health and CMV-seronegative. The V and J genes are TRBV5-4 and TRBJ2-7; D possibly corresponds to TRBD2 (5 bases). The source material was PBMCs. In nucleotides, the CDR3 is TGTGCCAGCAGCTTGGCCAAGGGAGACTACGAGCAGTACTTC. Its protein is CASSLAKGDYEQYF.